These T cell receptor beta chains were read from a single sample in a study of Ad26.COV2.S vaccination and SARS-CoV-2 variants. TCRdb keeps only in-frame clones here, not all; method: immunoSEQ multiplex PCR. This repertoire shows around 340,000 clones, about 89% found once; its top ten account for 5%. Sequenced material: peripheral blood, taken in a trial of Ad26.COV2.S vaccine versus placebo. All receptors come from a person aged 18 to 59 who received the Ad26.COV2.S COVID-19 vaccine or a placebo. The conserved cysteine and the conserved F or W are not part of the CDR3 here. Some rows mark clone size as missing; the rest say once, few, many or name a class of expanded clone.

v_gene	j_gene	abundance	CDR3aa
TRBV27	TRBJ1-5	.	ASSPTGNSNQPQH
TRBV7-9	TRBJ2-7	.	ASSLVIRTGAYEQY
TRBV14	TRBJ1-1	.	ASSQGINTEAF
TRBV6-5	TRBJ1-2	.	ASSNDRSNYGYT
TRBV7-2	TRBJ2-2	.	ASSKLATNTGELF
TRBV28	TRBJ1-5	.	ASSRGGAYQPQH
TRBV2	TRBJ2-7	.	ASRWTGPVPANEQY
TRBV28	TRBJ2-1	.	ASSSYGDEQF
TRBV19	TRBJ2-7	.	ASSKTGREQY
TRBV3-1/TRBV3-2	TRBJ1-1	.	ASSRTDTEAF
TRBV18	TRBJ2-7	.	ASSPGQGSSYEQY
TRBV19	TRBJ2-1	.	ASSIRSSSVWRVDNEQF
TRBV7-9	TRBJ2-1	.	ASAKLGDNEQF
TRBV12-5	TRBJ2-7	.	ASGMSGVGQGYEQY
TRBV19	TRBJ2-2	.	ASSSRAGELF
TRBV7-2	TRBJ2-7	.	ASSLVPGGTYEQY
TRBV28	TRBJ2-1	.	ASSPGGRAYNEQF
TRBV7-8	TRBJ1-1	.	ASSGRVSNTEAF
TRBV2	TRBJ1-3	once	ASRAGQGTGNTIY
TRBV11-1	TRBJ1-1	.	ASSLAPGTNTEAF
TRBV5-1	TRBJ2-7	.	ASSLVAGSYEQY
TRBV7-8	TRBJ2-7	once	ASSQHDPGLAGEEQY
TRBV28	TRBJ2-7	.	ASRLETGTSGTVDEQY
TRBV5-1	TRBJ2-7	.	ASSLDSGRPW
TRBV18	TRBJ1-5	.	ASSGQDNQPQH
TRBV6-6	TRBJ2-3	.	ASSPQAIPTDTQY
TRBV5-1	TRBJ2-1	.	ASSSRALTFDEQF
TRBV3-1/TRBV3-2	TRBJ1-2	.	ASSQGPGPDYGYT
TRBV7-9	TRBJ1-5	few	ASSVGGPQH
TRBV7-9	TRBJ2-3	.	ASSLGDRTYTDTQY
TRBV5-1	TRBJ2-7	.	ASSPGTSSYEQY
TRBV13	TRBJ1-2	.	ASSARQGFDGYT